The 29 T cell receptor beta chains below were found in one sample sequenced in a study of shared clonotypes between healthy human individuals. Sequencing was performed with immunoSEQ multiplex PCR; in TCRdb, only in-frame clones are kept and a portion is missing. Of under 130,000 clones in the sample, less than 80% are singletons; the top ten hold almost 25%. Input material: memory CD8+ T cells sorted from blood. Noted subset: CD45RO+ cells pooled with CCR7-negative TemRA cells. Receptors originate from a woman younger than 45 in good health.

The genes are TRBV6-6 and TRBJ2-7; 8 bases are a match to TRBD2. The CDR3 is made up of 14 amino acids. Germline assignment: CDR1 MNHNY and CDR2 SVGAGI (reference sequence). Trimming removed 5 bases from V and 0 bases from J; junction bases left unmatched: 3. The CDR3, as DNA: TGTGCCAGCAGTAGCGGGAGCTCCTCCTACGAGCAGTACTTC. Its translation: CASSSGSSSYEQYF.

This clone occurred once. The chain recombines TRBV25-1 with TRBJ1-1; the D is unclear. The V end lost 3 bases, the J end lost 7 bases, and 18 bases lay between the germline ends. The CDR3 totals 15 residues. Germline-derived CDR1 and CDR2 are MGHDK and SYGVNS. The CDR3 nucleotides read TGTGCCAGCAGTGAGACCACTGCCCGAAGAAGTGAAGCTTTCTTT. Its translation: CASSETTARRSEAFF.

As regards this clone: A read error is likely here: a far larger clone is one base away. The same CDR3 also results from other DNA sequences found in this sample. The genes are TRBV5-1 and TRBJ2-1; 8 nucleotides line up with TRBD2. V lost 3 bases, J lost 2 bases, and 4 bases stayed unmatched. CDR1 is SGHRS, CDR2 YFSETQ, per germline. CDR3 length: 15 amino acids. The CDR3 loop reads CASSSELAAYNEQFF. In DNA, the CDR3 is TGCGCCAGCAGCTCGGAACTAGCGGCCTACAATGAGCAGTTCTTC.

This clone was observed a handful of times. The V and J genes are TRBV14 and TRBJ2-1, with TRBD1 matching over 7 bases. This CDR3 is 13 amino acids long. V shed 4 bases and J 7 bases; nucleotides not matched to a gene: 4. Germline values: CDR1 SGHDN, CDR2 FVKESK. CDR3 loop: CASSRQGPNEQFF. As DNA, the CDR3 is TGTGCCAGCAGCCGACAGGGTCCGAATGAGCAGTTCTTC.

In this sample, this clone turned up a few times. The chain joins TRBV11-2 to TRBJ1-3; tentative D call: TRBD1 (6 bases). V shed 4 bases and J shed 0 bases, with 13 bases lying between them. Germline CDR1 reads SGHAT; CDR2 reads FQNNGV. The CDR3 is made up of 16 amino acids. The chain's CDR3 is CASSSRTVTSGNTIYF. CDR3 in DNA: TGTGCCAGCAGCTCGAGGACAGTCACCTCTGGAAACACCATATATTTT.

This clone appeared many times. The chain uses TRBV7-9 and TRBJ1-5; possibly TRBD1 for D (5 bases). CDR3 length: 15 amino acids. The V gene's germline CDR1 is SEHNR and CDR2 FQNEAQ (reference sequence). Trimming pared 4 bases from V and 4 bases from J, leaving 14 bases between. CDR3 in amino acids: CASSSQDSQNQPQHF. CDR3 DNA: TGTGCCAGCAGCTCTCAAGACAGTCAGAATCAGCCCCAGCATTTT.

This clone was found many times. CDR3 region: CASSDGTSDYNEQFF. CDR3 nucleotides: TGTGCCAGCAGTGACGGGACTAGCGACTACAATGAGCAGTTCTTC. The J gene is TRBJ2-1, the V gene TRBV6-4; 10 nucleotides agree with TRBD2. This CDR3 has 15 residues. With 2 bases clipped from V and 3 bases from J, the junction kept 1 base outside the gene matches. Germline lookup yields CDR1 MRHNA and CDR2 SNTAGT.

This chain links TRBV7-2 with TRBJ2-5; tentatively, D is TRBD1 (6 bases). This CDR3 comprises 14 residues. CDR1 SGHTA and CDR2 FQGNSA come from the germline V gene. With 4 bases removed from V and 7 bases from J, the gap between germline ends came to 16 bases. The CDR3 loop is CASSSTQGPGTQYF. The CDR3 coding sequence is TGTGCCAGCAGCTCAACCCAGGGGCCCGGGACCCAGTACTTC.

This rearrangement joins TRBV10-1 to TRBJ1-1; the D is unclear. Germline CDR1 reads WNHNN; CDR2 reads SYGVQD (reference sequence). V gave up 0 bases and J gave up 1 base, with 6 bases separating them. This CDR3 has 14 amino acids. DNA for the CDR3: TGCGCCAGCAGTGAGTCGGGGAGGAACACTGAAGCTTTCTTT. Its translation: CASSESGRNTEAFF.

Note on this clone: One end of the junction is discordant with germline, which a read error may explain. The genes are TRBV2 and TRBJ2-2, with D perhaps TRBD1 (5 bases). The CDR3 contains 15 residues. Per the germline V gene, CDR1 is SNHLY and CDR2 is FYNNEI. CDR3 in DNA: TGTGCCAGCAGGGAAGCGTCAGGGATCGCCGGGGAGCTGTTTTTT. Its protein is CASREASGIAGELFF. Full variable domain (remainder filled in from reference TRBV2 and TRBJ2-2): EPEVTQTPSHQVTQMGQEVILRCVPISNHLYFYWYRQILGQKVEFLVSFYNNEISEKSEIFDDQFSVERPDGSNFTLKIRSTKLEDSAMYFCASREASGIAGELFFGEGSRLTVL.

A few counts support this clone. The CDR3 nucleotides read TGCGCCAGCAGCCCCGTAGGGACAGGGAATATAGATGGCTACACCTTC. It specifies CASSPVGTGNIDGYTF. The V call is TRBV5-1, the J call TRBJ1-2, with 9 bases matching TRBD1. Germline V gives CDR1 SGHRS, CDR2 YFSETQ. J was trimmed by 6 bases and V by 4 bases; bases with no gene match: 13. This CDR3 comprises 16 residues.

The chain joins TRBV28 to TRBJ1-3, with D maybe TRBD1 (5 bases). This CDR3 region has 15 residues. V was pared by 3 bases and J by 1 base, with 10 bases between. Germline V gene data show CDR1 as MDHEN and CDR2 as SYDVKM. DNA for the CDR3: TGTGCCAGCAGTTTTCAGGGCGTGTCTGGAAACACCATATATTTT. This sequence encodes CASSFQGVSGNTIYF. Variable domain in full (rest from reference TRBV28 and TRBJ1-3): DVKVTQSSRYLVKRTGEKVFLECVQDMDHENMFWYRQDPGLGLRLIYFSYDVKMKEKGDIPEGYSVSREKKERFSLILESASTNQTSMYLCASSFQGVSGNTIYFGEGSWLTVV.

The V and J genes are TRBV14 and TRBJ2-5; D perhaps matches TRBD1 (6 bases). The J call is doubtful: the DNA matches TRBJ2-7 better. There are 16 residues in the CDR3. Germline V gives CDR1 SGHDN, CDR2 FVKESK. The CDR3, as DNA: TGTGCCAGCAGCCCCATGATGGCAGGGGACGAATACGAGCAGTACTTC. Translated, it gives CASSPMMAGDEYEQYF.

Points on this clone: This sequence is one base from a far larger clone and is likely a read error. V usage is TRBV6-5 and J usage is TRBJ1-1; unclear D gene. The CDR3 loop spans 14 amino acids. CDR1 and CDR2 from the germline V gene are MNHEY and SVGAGI. V was cut by 5 bases and J by 4 bases, with 14 bases left in between. Written as DNA, the CDR3 is TGTGCCAGCAGTGAAGGTCGGGAGTCCACTGAAGCTTTCTTT. Encoded protein: CASSEGRESTEAFF.

V usage is TRBV7-8 and J usage is TRBJ1-1; 9 bases match TRBD1. The CDR3 consists of 16 residues. V gave up 9 bases and J gave up 2 bases; unmatched junction bases: 13. Germline V lookup: CDR1 SGHVS, CDR2 FQNEAQ. The CDR3 spells CASTLSTGGENTEAFF. CDR3 in DNA: TGTGCCAGTACTCTATCGACAGGGGGGGAAAACACTGAAGCTTTCTTT. Based on the CDR3 plus reference TRBV7-8 and TRBJ1-1, the full variable domain is GAGVSQSPRYKVAKRGQDVALRCDPISGHVSLFWYQQALGQGPEFLTYFQNEAQLDKSGLPSDRFFAERPEGSVSTLKIQRTQQEDSAVYLCASTLSTGGENTEAFFGQGTRLTVV.

The genes are TRBV27 and TRBJ1-2; D not resolved. CDR1 and CDR2 (germline): MNHEY, SMNVEV (reference sequence). The V end lost 3 bases, the J end lost 7 bases, and 12 bases lay between the germline ends. CDR3 length equals 13 residues. CDR3 protein: CASSLTSRRGYTF. The DNA of the CDR3 is TGTGCCAGCAGTTTGACCTCGCGCCGTGGCTACACCTTC.

This chain links TRBV27 with TRBJ2-7, with 7 nucleotides matching TRBD1. There are 13 residues in the CDR3. CDR1 MNHEY and CDR2 SMNVEV come from the germline V gene (reference sequence). Trimming cost V 5 bases and J 3 bases; bases outside gene matches: 4. The CDR3 loop is CASSHGQDYEQYF. The CDR3 DNA follows: TGTGCCAGCAGTCACGGACAGGACTACGAGCAGTACTTC.

This sequence joins TRBV30 and TRBJ2-5, with 12 bases matching TRBD1. CDR3 size: 16 residues. Germline trimming cut 3 bases from V and 11 bases from J; bases unmatched to any gene: 16. Germline V gene lookup returns CDR1 GTSNPN and CDR2 SVGIG (reference sequence). DNA of the CDR3: TGTGCCTGGAGCTTCCCCCCGGGACAGGGGGCGCCGGAGCAGTACTTC. As protein: CAWSFPPGQGAPEQYF.

The J gene is TRBJ2-5, the V gene TRBV19; D unclear. The CDR3 is made up of 12 amino acids. The germline V gene has CDR1 LNHDA and CDR2 SQIVND (reference sequence). V was trimmed by 6 bases and J by 4 bases, leaving 9 bases between them. CDR3 protein: CASSRWGETQYF. Here the CDR3 DNA reads TGTGCCAGTAGCCGTTGGGGAGAGACCCAGTACTTC.

The chain carries TRBV19 and TRBJ1-2; TRBD1 might be the D (5 bases). The CDR3 is 13 amino acids. Deletions cut 3 bases from V and 7 bases from J, with 12 bases between. Per germline, CDR1 LNHDA and CDR2 SQIVND (reference sequence). CDR3 sequence (DNA): TGTGCCAGTAGTATTGAGGGGCAAGGTGGCTACACCTTC. The encoded protein is CASSIEGQGGYTF.

The chain links TRBV30 to TRBJ1-6; 8 bases match TRBD1. The CDR3 totals 15 residues. Losses at the gene ends were 8 bases for V and 4 bases for J; bases not matched to a gene: 10. Looked up from germline, CDR1 is GTSNPN and CDR2 is SVGIG (reference sequence). The CDR3 protein is CAPRPGGLYNSPLHF. The CDR3 DNA sequence: TGTGCCCCTCGCCCAGGGGGCCTATATAATTCACCCCTCCACTTT. The full variable domain, completed using reference TRBV30 and TRBJ1-6, is SQTIHQWPATLVQPVGSPLSLECTVEGTSNPNLYWYRQAAGRGLQLLFYSVGIGQISSEVPQNLSASRPQDRQFILSSKKLLLSDSGFYLCAPRPGGLYNSPLHFGNGTRLTVT.

The CDR3 loop reads CASRDSANQPQHF. CDR3 in DNA: TGTGCCAGCAGGGACAGCGCCAATCAGCCCCAGCATTTT. The V and J genes are TRBV6-1 and TRBJ1-5; D possibly corresponds to TRBD1 (6 bases). CDR1 is MNHNS, CDR2 SASEGT, per germline. V shed 6 bases and J shed 3 bases, with 9 bases lying between them. The CDR3 covers 13 residues.

V and J are TRBV27 and TRBJ2-1; 9 bases fit TRBD2. Losses at the gene ends were 3 bases for V and 3 bases for J; bases not matched to a gene: 3. The V gene's germline CDR1 is MNHEY and CDR2 SMNVEV (reference sequence). The CDR3 runs 15 residues. CDR3 sequence reads: CASSFRTSDYNEQFF. CDR3 in DNA: TGTGCCAGCAGTTTTCGGACTAGCGACTACAATGAGCAGTTCTTC.

The chain has TRBV28 and TRBJ2-7, with 8 positions matching TRBD2. The germline CDR1 and CDR2 sequences are MDHEN and SYDVKM. This CDR3 has 14 residues. Trimming took 5 bases from V and 2 from J; bases not matched to a gene: 5. The CDR3 DNA follows: TGTGCCAGCAGTATTCAGCGGGAGCCCTACGAGCAGTACTTC. Amino acids: CASSIQREPYEQYF. The whole variable domain, filled in from reference TRBV28 and TRBJ2-7, reads DVKVTQSSRYLVKRTGEKVFLECVQDMDHENMFWYRQDPGLGLRLIYFSYDVKMKEKGDIPEGYSVSREKKERFSLILESASTNQTSMYLCASSIQREPYEQYFGPGTRLTVT.

The table lists this clone with many counts. The chain uses TRBV27 and TRBJ1-5; the D gene is possibly TRBD1 (6 bases). Germline CDR1 and CDR2: MNHEY and SMNVEV (reference sequence). V lost 3 bases and J 3 bases, leaving 9 bases between the germline ends. CDR3 length: 14 residues. CDR3 sequence (DNA): TGTGCCAGCAGTTTGGGGGGGGCCAATCAGCCCCAGCATTTT. This encodes CASSLGGANQPQHF.

This clone occurred once. This sequence joins TRBV6-6 and TRBJ2-1, with TRBD2 identical over 7 bases. The CDR3 extends over 16 amino acids. Losses at the gene ends were 5 bases for V and 8 bases for J; bases not matched to a gene: 15. Germline V gene data show CDR1 as MNHNY and CDR2 as SVGAGI (reference sequence). CDR3 nucleotides: TGTGCCAGCAGTCGGGAGGTCGGGAACCCGTCGGATGAGCAGTTCTTC. It specifies CASSREVGNPSDEQFF.

The sample holds a few counts of this clone. This chain connects TRBV6-1 to TRBJ1-1, with TRBD1 matching 8 bases. Trimming removed 4 bases from V and 10 bases from J; junction bases left unmatched: 14. Germline CDR1 is MNHNS and CDR2 is SASEGT. The CDR3 contains 15 residues. CDR3 coding DNA: TGTGCCAGCAGTGTGGGGCCGACAGGGGACGAGGTAGCTTTCTTT. The encoded protein is CASSVGPTGDEVAFF.

The V gene is TRBV18, the J gene TRBJ2-1, with D perhaps matching TRBD2 (5 bases). Trimming took 2 bases from V and 0 from J, leaving 8 bases between them. Germline CDR1 is KGHSH and CDR2 is LQKENI. CDR3 length: 15 residues. The CDR3 loop reads CASSPSGSSYNEQFF. CDR3 bases: TGTGCCAGCTCACCATCGGGGAGCTCCTACAATGAGCAGTTCTTC.

This clone was seen once. The chain uses TRBV2 and TRBJ2-6, with 9 bases matching TRBD1. The V gene's germline CDR1 is SNHLY and CDR2 FYNNEI. This CDR3 contains 18 residues. The V segment lost 6 bases and the J segment 0 bases; nucleotides outside the gene matches: 9. The CDR3 sequence is CASRPPTGGTSGANVLTF. The CDR3 DNA sequence: TGTGCCAGCAGACCCCCGACAGGGGGAACCTCTGGGGCCAACGTCCTGACTTTC.